This entry lists 21 T cell receptor beta chains sequenced from one sample in a study of cytomegalovirus exposure and HLA in healthy donors. Clones were read by immunoSEQ multiplex PCR, and TCRdb kept only the in-frame ones, dropping some. The sample includes 80,000 to 100,000 clones, roughly 89% seen only once; the top ten take around 3.9%. Input material: PBMCs. Receptors were obtained from a woman in her 30s in good health and CMV-seronegative.

The V gene is TRBV7-6, the J gene TRBJ2-7; the D is unclear. Germline CDR1 SGHVS, CDR2 FNYEAQ. Trimming removed 4 bases at V and 2 bases at J, with 6 bases between. CDR3 size: 12 residues. CDR3 region: CASSSLTYEQYF. In DNA, the CDR3 is TGTGCCAGCAGCTCGCTAACCTACGAGCAGTACTTC.

This chain connects TRBV18 to TRBJ1-1; D ambiguous. The CDR3 is 13 residues long. In germline, CDR1 is KGHSH, CDR2 LQKENI. Trimming left V 6 bases short and J 3 bases short, with 11 bases between. CDR3 amino acids: CASSSNGDTEAFF. CDR3 nucleotide sequence: TGTGCCAGCTCTTCTAACGGAGACACTGAAGCTTTCTTT.

The chain employs TRBV11-2 and TRBJ2-5, with a weak D call TRBD2 (6 bases). The germline V gene encodes CDR1 SGHAT and CDR2 FQNNGV. The CDR3 contains 14 residues. The V and J ends lost 2 bases and 5 bases respectively, with 12 bases between them. The CDR3 sequence is CASSLRLARETQYF. DNA of the CDR3: TGTGCCAGCAGCTTAAGGCTAGCGAGGGAGACCCAGTACTTC. Using reference TRBV11-2 and TRBJ2-5 for the parts outside the CDR3, the full variable domain is EAGVAQSPRYKIIEKRQSVAFWCNPISGHATLYWYQQILGQGPKLLIQFQNNGVVDDSQLPKDRFSAERLKGVDSTLKIQPAKLEDSAVYLCASSLRLARETQYFGPGTRLLVL.

Comments on this clone: The junction does not match germline at one end; this may be a read error. V and J are TRBV20-1 and TRBJ2-3; D uncertain. Looked up from germline, CDR1 is DFQATT and CDR2 is SNEGSKA (reference sequence). The CDR3 is 10 amino acids. CDR3 nucleotide sequence: TGCAGTGCTAGCAAAGATACGCAGTATTTT. Its translation is CSASKDTQYF.

The chain combines TRBV6-4 with TRBJ2-2, with 9 bases matching TRBD2. Losses at the gene ends were 6 bases for V and 4 bases for J; bases not matched to a gene: 6. The CDR3 consists of 15 residues. Germline V lookup: CDR1 MRHNA, CDR2 SNTAGT. In nucleotides, the CDR3 is TGTGCCAGCAGCCTCTCTAGCGGGACCACCGGGGAGCTGTTTTTT. Protein: CASSLSSGTTGELFF.

This clone was seen a single time. This chain connects TRBV29-1 to TRBJ2-7; D unclear. Germline CDR1 is SQVTM and CDR2 is ANQGSEA. V was pared by 4 bases and J by 3 bases, with 10 bases between. CDR3 length: 12 amino acids. The CDR3 loop reads CSVGAGGYEQYF. The CDR3 coding sequence is TGCAGCGTTGGGGCCGGTGGCTACGAGCAGTACTTC.

By sample fraction, this clone is medium-sized. V and J are TRBV28 and TRBJ1-4; 9 bases line up with TRBD1. V shed 6 bases, J shed 8 bases, and the junction held 10 bases outside the gene matches. Germline loops: CDR1 MDHEN, CDR2 SYDVKM. This CDR3 contains 15 residues. In DNA, the CDR3 is TGTGCCAGCAGCCCTCAGGGACAGGGTTGGGAAAAACTGTTTTTT. This encodes CASSPQGQGWEKLFF.

The chain recombines TRBV9 with TRBJ2-3; D not resolved. V lost 4 bases and J lost 2, with 14 bases in between. The CDR3 is made up of 15 amino acids. Germline values: CDR1 SGDLS, CDR2 YYNGEE. CDR3 sequence: CASSLLSAVTDTQYF. The CDR3 nucleotides read TGTGCCAGCAGCCTACTCTCGGCGGTCACAGATACGCAGTATTTT.

The chain couples TRBV4-2 to TRBJ2-1, with D possibly matching TRBD2 (6 bases). The CDR3 extends over 14 amino acids. V lost 7 bases and J 9 bases, leaving 19 bases between the germline ends. From germline, CDR1 is LGHNA and CDR2 YNFKEQ. CDR3: CASTRFPGVGEQFF. Written as DNA, the CDR3 is TGTGCCAGCACGCGATTTCCGGGAGTAGGTGAGCAGTTCTTC.

The chain uses TRBV7-9 and TRBJ2-7; a possible D gene is TRBD1 (6 bases). V dropped 2 bases and J dropped 6 bases, with 14 bases sitting between them. The CDR3 loop spans 14 amino acids. Germline V gives CDR1 SEHNR, CDR2 FQNEAQ (reference sequence). In DNA, the CDR3 is TGTGCCAGCAGCTTACTACAGGGTGCCGGCGAGCAGTACTTC. This gives the protein CASSLLQGAGEQYF.

The chain carries TRBV5-6 and TRBJ1-2; perhaps TRBD1 as D (6 bases). Trimming took 0 bases from V and 3 from J, leaving 6 bases between them. CDR1 and CDR2 (germline): SGHDT, YYEEEE. CDR3 length: 13 residues. CDR3 nucleotides: TGTGCCAGCAGCTTGGCAGGGGACTATGGCTACACCTTC. The encoded protein is CASSLAGDYGYTF.

V is TRBV2 and J is TRBJ2-1; 11 nucleotides align to TRBD2. The CDR3 contains 17 residues. V dropped 4 bases and J dropped 2; count of bases not matched to a gene: 7. Germline lookup yields CDR1 SNHLY and CDR2 FYNNEI. CDR3 residues: CASSVARGLAAYNEQFF. Written as DNA, the CDR3 is TGTGCCAGCAGTGTAGCCCGGGGACTAGCGGCCTACAATGAGCAGTTCTTC.

The rearrangement joins TRBV7-2 to TRBJ1-2; the D is unclear. Deletions cut 7 bases from V and 8 bases from J, with 14 bases between. This CDR3 contains 12 residues. Per the germline V gene, CDR1 is SGHTA and CDR2 is FQGNSA. The CDR3 coding sequence is TGTGCCAGCAACCCACCATTGGGCGGCTACACCTTC. This gives the protein CASNPPLGGYTF. Looking up the rest from reference TRBV7-2 and TRBJ1-2 gives the full variable domain: GAGVSQSPSNKVTEKGKDVELRCDPISGHTALYWYRQSLGQGLEFLIYFQGNSAPDKSGLPSDRFSAERTGGSVSTLTIQRTQQEDSAVYLCASNPPLGGYTFGSGTRLTVV.

The chain recombines TRBV11-2 with TRBJ1-2, with a weak D call TRBD1 (6 bases). The CDR3 consists of 14 residues. Deletions cut 2 bases from V and 6 bases from J, with 13 bases between. Germline CDR1 and CDR2: SGHAT and FQNNGV. CDR3 region: CASSLTRGRDGYTF. The DNA of the CDR3 is TGTGCCAGCAGCTTAACGCGGGGGCGCGATGGCTACACCTTC.

The chain carries TRBV27 and TRBJ2-3; 8 nucleotides agree with TRBD1. Trimming removed 9 bases from V and 0 bases from J; junction bases left unmatched: 8. The CDR3 contains 15 residues. CDR1 and CDR2 (germline): MNHEY, SMNVEV (reference sequence). The CDR3 nucleotides are TGTGCCAGGGCCCCGGACAGGGAGAGCACAGATACGCAGTATTTT. Translation: CARAPDRESTDTQYF.

Notes on this clone: The sample carries other DNA sequences with the same CDR3. V usage is TRBV6-5 and J usage is TRBJ1-1, with D uncertain. Germline V gene sequence: CDR1 MNHEY, CDR2 SVGAGI. The CDR3 covers 14 residues. V lost 4 bases and J lost 4, with 13 bases in between. This CDR3 reads CASSSPSGGTEAFF. CDR3 coding DNA: TGTGCCAGCAGTTCCCCCAGCGGCGGCACTGAAGCTTTCTTT.

The chain joins TRBV7-2 to TRBJ2-7; a weak D match, TRBD2 (6 bases). This CDR3 has 16 amino acids. CDR1 is SGHTA, CDR2 FQGNSA, per germline. V was cut by 5 bases and J by 1 base, with 18 bases left in between. The CDR3 here is CASSPTGVTASYEQYF. DNA for the CDR3: TGTGCCAGCAGCCCCACGGGGGTCACCGCTTCCTACGAGCAGTACTTC.

J is TRBJ2-2 and V is TRBV18; unclear D gene. CDR3 size: 16 residues. Per the germline V gene, CDR1 is KGHSH and CDR2 is LQKENI. V gave up 3 bases and J gave up 3 bases, with 14 bases separating them. CDR3 sequence (DNA): TGTGCCAGCTCACCGGTAGTGCTTCGGGACACCGGGGAGCTGTTTTTT. It is translated as CASSPVVLRDTGELFF. The full variable domain, rest sourced from reference TRBV18 and TRBJ2-2, is NAGVMQNPRHLVRRRGQEARLRCSPMKGHSHVYWYRQLPEEGLKFMVYLQKENIIDESGMPKERFSAEFPKEGPSILRIQQVVRGDSAAYFCASSPVVLRDTGELFFGEGSRLTVL.

This chain joins TRBV12-5 and TRBJ1-2; D may be TRBD1 (5 bases). There are 14 residues in the CDR3. From germline, CDR1 is LGHNT and CDR2 FRNRAP. V lost 3 bases and J lost 4, with 12 bases in between. The CDR3 here is CASGFDRGSYGYTF. In DNA, the CDR3 is TGTGCTAGTGGTTTTGATAGGGGAAGCTATGGCTACACCTTC.

This chain links TRBV10-1 with TRBJ2-3; D remains unclear. Trimming left V 5 bases short and J 2 bases short, with 8 bases between. CDR1 and CDR2 from the germline V gene are WNHNN and SYGVQD (reference sequence). The CDR3 sequence is 13 residues long. The CDR3 loop reads CASSLVPTDTQYF. In DNA form, the CDR3 reads TGCGCCAGCAGTCTCGTCCCCACAGATACGCAGTATTTT.

The V and J genes are TRBV7-2 and TRBJ1-5; D remains ambiguous. V was shortened by 1 base and J by 2 bases, with 6 bases between the two germline ends. CDR1 and CDR2 from the germline V gene are SGHTA and FQGNSA. This CDR3 has 14 residues. The CDR3 sequence: CASSLGPGNQPQHF. CDR3 DNA: TGTGCCAGCAGCTTAGGGCCAGGCAATCAGCCCCAGCATTTT.